Each of the 25 T cell receptor beta chains below was sequenced from the same sample in a study of cytomegalovirus exposure and HLA in healthy donors (dated by TCRdb to the late 2010s). Library method: the immunoSEQ multiplex PCR assay. A mixture of 60 forward primers for TCR Vbeta segments and 13 reverse primers for TCR Jbeta segments was used in the multiplex PCR. TCRdb obtained this table from immuneACCESS and retained in-frame rearrangements with V and J assigned. These tables miss some clones; where compared with another copy, unresolved V genes account for less than half of the shortfall, and the remainder is unexplained. This sample comprises about 140,000 clones, approximately 63% of them detected only once. 2% to 2.5% of the sample lies in the top ten. Sequenced material: PBMCs. All receptors derive from a woman aged 60 to 75 in good health and CMV-seropositive.

The chain uses TRBV28 and TRBJ2-7, with TRBD1 matching 9 bases. J was trimmed by 4 bases and V by 4 bases; bases with no gene match: 5. The CDR3 covers 14 residues. Germline assignment: CDR1 MDHEN and CDR2 SYDVKM. The CDR3 loop reads CASSWGQGGYEQYF. CDR3 nucleotide sequence: TGTGCCAGCAGTTGGGGACAGGGAGGGTACGAGCAGTACTTC.

The V and J genes are TRBV28 and TRBJ1-1; D remains unclear. The CDR3 is 13 residues long. The germline V gene has CDR1 MDHEN and CDR2 SYDVKM. V was trimmed by 4 bases and J by 5 bases, leaving 11 bases between them. CDR3 amino acids: CASSYPSGTEAFF. As DNA, the CDR3 is TGTGCCAGCAGTTACCCTTCCGGGACTGAAGCTTTCTTT.

This CDR3 is CASSWTGEHGELFF. The CDR3 nucleotides are TGCGCCAGCAGTTGGACAGGGGAGCACGGGGAGCTGTTTTTT. V gene TRBV10-1 combines with J gene TRBJ2-2; TRBD1 matches 9 bases. This CDR3 has 14 residues. The germline V gene encodes CDR1 WNHNN and CDR2 SYGVQD (reference sequence). Germline trimming cut 5 bases from V and 7 bases from J; bases unmatched to any gene: 5.

The sample holds a few counts of this clone. This sequence joins TRBV5-1 and TRBJ2-2; tentatively, D is TRBD1 (6 bases). Deletions cut 4 bases from V and 4 bases from J, with 11 bases between. In germline, CDR1 is SGHRS, CDR2 YFSETQ. The CDR3 length is 14 residues. CDR3 DNA sequence: TGCGCCAGCAGCCCGGGACAATTCACCGGGGAGCTGTTTTTT. This codes for CASSPGQFTGELFF.

This chain joins TRBV9 and TRBJ1-5; D is undetermined. CDR1 is SGDLS, CDR2 YYNGEE, per germline. With 4 bases removed from V and 1 base from J, the gap between germline ends came to 9 bases. The CDR3 runs 14 residues. The DNA of the CDR3 is TGTGCCAGCAGCCCTGCCCAGAGCAATCAGCCCCAGCATTTT. It encodes CASSPAQSNQPQHF.

This chain uses TRBV28 with TRBJ1-2; D not certain. The CDR3 length is 13 residues. Trimming shortened V by 3 bases and J by 0 bases, and 5 bases separated the two germline ends. In germline, CDR1 is MDHEN, CDR2 SYDVKM. The CDR3 loop is CASSLSANYGYTF. The CDR3 DNA sequence: TGTGCCAGCAGTTTGAGCGCTAACTATGGCTACACCTTC.

The chain employs TRBV6-1 and TRBJ2-5; 7 bases map to TRBD2. This CDR3 has 13 amino acids. The V gene end was trimmed by 2 bases and the J gene end by 4 bases; junction bases not matched to a gene: 1. Germline V CDR1 and CDR2: MNHNS, SASEGT. CDR3 nucleotides: TGTGCCAGCAGTGAACCGGGGGGAGAGACCCAGTACTTC. Encoded protein: CASSEPGGETQYF.

The rearrangement joins TRBV10-3 to TRBJ2-1; D gene uncertain. V gave up 6 bases and J gave up 5 bases, with 14 bases separating them. This CDR3 is built from 14 residues. The germline CDR1 and CDR2 sequences are ENHRY and SYGVKD. CDR3 nucleotide sequence: TGTGCCATCAGAGCACAGAGCCCCCACAATGAGCAGTTCTTC. Amino acid sequence: CAIRAQSPHNEQFF.

The chain combines TRBV2 with TRBJ2-5, with unresolved D. Germline loops: CDR1 SNHLY, CDR2 FYNNEI. V was clipped by 7 bases and J by 2 bases, with 14 bases between them. The CDR3 totals 14 residues. Here the CDR3 DNA reads TGTGCCAGCACCTTTCAAGACTTACAAGAGACCCAGTACTTC. Translated, it gives CASTFQDLQETQYF.

The V and J genes are TRBV27 and TRBJ1-2, with D perhaps matching TRBD1 (6 bases). CDR3 size: 13 residues. Trimming took 3 bases from V and 8 from J, leaving 13 bases between them. Germline V gene sequence: CDR1 MNHEY, CDR2 SMNVEV (reference sequence). CDR3 sequence: CASSLQGTGGYTF. CDR3 bases: TGTGCCAGCAGTTTGCAGGGGACGGGAGGCTACACCTTC.

The chain combines TRBV28 with TRBJ1-5; tentative D call: TRBD1 (6 bases). This CDR3 has 14 amino acids. Germline V gene data show CDR1 as MDHEN and CDR2 as SYDVKM. The ends were cut back, 6 bases at V and 4 bases at J, with 13 bases in the middle. The CDR3 sequence is CASSTPRGNQPQHF. The CDR3 DNA follows: TGTGCCAGCAGCACTCCCAGGGGTAATCAGCCCCAGCATTTT.

This chain joins TRBV18 and TRBJ1-1, with D perhaps matching TRBD1 (6 bases). The CDR3 consists of 14 residues. Germline V gene lookup returns CDR1 KGHSH and CDR2 LQKENI. Trimming took 4 bases from V and 2 from J, leaving 11 bases between them. DNA for the CDR3: TGTGCCAGCTCACAAGAACAGGGAAACACTGAAGCTTTCTTT. It is translated as CASSQEQGNTEAFF.

Concerning this clone: The sample has other DNA sequences that encode this CDR3 too. The rearrangement links TRBV6-5 to TRBJ2-7, with a weak D call TRBD1 (6 bases). V was shortened by 5 bases and J by 1 base, with 9 bases between the two germline ends. Germline V gene lookup returns CDR1 MNHEY and CDR2 SVGAGI. The CDR3 totals 13 residues. The CDR3 loop is CASSPGQSYEQYF. Here the CDR3 DNA reads TGTGCCAGCAGTCCCGGACAGTCCTACGAGCAGTACTTC.

The chain has TRBV28 and TRBJ2-3; 7 positions match TRBD2. This CDR3 has 14 residues. V lost 5 bases, J lost 4 bases, and 6 bases stayed unmatched. Germline V gene data show CDR1 as MDHEN and CDR2 as SYDVKM. CDR3 in DNA: TGTGCCAGCAGTCCTTCCGGGGGGTCAGATACGCAGTATTTT. Its translation: CASSPSGGSDTQYF.

The count of this clone is one. This sequence joins TRBV15 and TRBJ2-2, with 10 nucleotides matching TRBD2. From germline, CDR1 is LNHNV and CDR2 YYDKDF (reference sequence). The CDR3 extends over 18 amino acids. Trimming took 1 base from V and 0 from J; bases not matched to a gene: 5. The CDR3 protein is CATSRGRLAGANTGELFF. The CDR3, as DNA: TGTGCCACCAGCAGAGGGCGGCTAGCGGGAGCGAACACCGGGGAGCTGTTTTTT. The variable domain in full, with the rest retrieved from reference TRBV15 and TRBJ2-2, is DAMVIQNPRYQVTQFGKPVTLSCSQTLNHNVMYWYQQKSSQAPKLLFHYYDKDFNNEADTPDNFQSRRPNTSFCFLDIRSPGLGDTAMYLCATSRGRLAGANTGELFFGEGSRLTVL.

This clone was counted a single time. The chain recombines TRBV5-1 with TRBJ2-7; 10 bases map to TRBD2. Per germline, CDR1 SGHRS and CDR2 YFSETQ. The ends lost 3 bases at V and 4 bases at J; junction bases unmatched: 4. The length of the CDR3 is 14 residues. DNA of the CDR3: TGCGCCAGCAGCTCTAGCGGGGGAGGATACGAGCAGTACTTC. Translated: CASSSSGGGYEQYF.

The chain employs TRBV9 and TRBJ2-1; 9 positions agree with TRBD2. The CDR3 is 15 residues long. Trimming removed 4 bases from V and 8 bases from J; junction bases left unmatched: 10. Germline V lookup: CDR1 SGDLS, CDR2 YYNGEE. The CDR3 nucleotides are TGTGCCAGCAGCCAGGGACTAGCAGTCGGCCATGAGCAGTTCTTC. Amino acids: CASSQGLAVGHEQFF.

This clone has just one count. J is TRBJ2-7 and V is TRBV6-6, with 11 positions matching TRBD1. V was pared by 6 bases and J by 3 bases, with 7 bases of the junction left unmatched. The CDR3 has 15 amino acids. Looked up from germline, CDR1 is MNHNY and CDR2 is SVGAGI (reference sequence). The CDR3 region has the DNA TGTGCCAGCAGCCCTGGGACAGGGGGAGACTACGAGCAGTACTTC. Translation: CASSPGTGGDYEQYF.

This sequence joins TRBV27 and TRBJ2-7; 7 bases align to TRBD1. This CDR3 spans 15 amino acids. Germline CDR1 reads MNHEY; CDR2 reads SMNVEV (reference sequence). Trimming at V came to 5 bases and at J to 4 bases, leaving 11 bases not matched to a gene. The CDR3 loop reads CASSNRQGIGYEQYF. The CDR3 DNA is TGTGCCAGCAGTAATCGACAGGGAATAGGATACGAGCAGTACTTC.

This clone was counted between two and nine times. In DNA form, the CDR3 reads TGTGCCAGCAGTTTAAGGGGGCTGAGCAATGAGCAGTTCTTC. Translated: CASSLRGLSNEQFF. This chain links TRBV6-5 with TRBJ2-1, with 7 nucleotides matching TRBD1. Germline CDR1 MNHEY, CDR2 SVGAGI. J lost 6 bases, V lost 4 bases, and 6 bases had no gene match. There are 14 residues in the CDR3.

The chain combines TRBV9 with TRBJ1-4; maybe TRBD1 (6 bases). Germline CDR1 reads SGDLS; CDR2 reads YYNGEE. Trimming shortened V by 0 bases and J by 8 bases, and 17 bases separated the two germline ends. There are 16 residues in the CDR3. Here the CDR3 DNA reads TGTGCCAGCAGCGTAGGGTTACAGGGCGAGGAAGAAAAACTGTTTTTT. Residues: CASSVGLQGEEEKLFF.

The chain combines TRBV25-1 with TRBJ1-4, with TRBD1 matching over 7 bases. Germline loops: CDR1 MGHDK, CDR2 SYGVNS. The CDR3 has 14 amino acids. V trimming: 9 bases; J trimming: 8 bases; junction bases outside the gene matches: 12. CDR3 sequence: CASPLQGLWEKLFF. DNA for the CDR3: TGTGCCAGTCCCCTACAGGGGCTGTGGGAAAAACTGTTTTTT.

This rearrangement joins TRBV6-1 to TRBJ1-2, with 10 bases aligning to TRBD1. CDR3 length: 13 amino acids. Germline lookup yields CDR1 MNHNS and CDR2 SASEGT. V gave up 6 bases and J gave up 6 bases; unmatched junction bases: 4. CDR3 in amino acids: CASSAGQGNGYTF. In DNA form, the CDR3 reads TGTGCCAGCAGCGCGGGACAGGGGAATGGCTACACCTTC.

The chain is built from TRBV7-2 and TRBJ1-3; TRBD1 might be the D (6 bases). The length of the CDR3 is 16 residues. Germline CDR1 and CDR2: SGHTA and FQGNSA. The V end was cut by 0 bases, the J end by 0 bases, with 9 bases between. The CDR3, as DNA: TGTGCCAGCAGCTTAGCGAGGGGGATCTCTGGAAACACCATATATTTT. Translated, it gives CASSLARGISGNTIYF.

The V call is TRBV5-8, the J call TRBJ2-2, with TRBD2 matching over 8 bases. V dropped 3 bases and J dropped 1; count of bases not matched to a gene: 2. The CDR3 consists of 15 residues. The germline gives CDR1 SGHTS, CDR2 YDEGEE. The CDR3 DNA reads as TGTGCCAGCAGCTCAAGCGGGAGGAACACCGGGGAGCTGTTTTTT. Its protein is CASSSSGRNTGELFF.